The 8 T cell receptor beta chains below come from one sample, sequenced in a study of shared clonotypes between healthy human individuals. Naivety among CD8 cells was defined by CD45RO negativity and positive CCR7 selection, thereby excluding terminally differentiated effector memory CD45RA+ cells. Measured with immunoSEQ multiplex PCR; TCRdb has only the in-frame clones, and not every one. This sample has roughly 2,000,000 clones; around 93% occur once, and the top ten carry around 1.7%. The sample consisted of naive CD8+ T cells from PBMCs. The receptors stem from a man aged 18-30 years in good health. Some clones in this sample may be carry-over from other donors' samples.

The rearrangement joins TRBV5-8 to TRBJ2-1; 15 bases are a match to TRBD2. Germline V gene lookup returns CDR1 SGHTS and CDR2 YDEGEE. The J segment lost 9 bases and the V segment lost 4 bases, leaving 20 bases of the junction unmatched. The length of the CDR3 is 20 residues. In DNA form, the CDR3 reads TGTGCCAGCAGCAACCAACCGGGACTAGCGGGAGGCGCGGGGGGAGCTGAGCAGTTCTTC. The encoded protein is CASSNQPGLAGGAGGAEQFF.

This clone appeared a few times. This chain joins TRBV6-4 and TRBJ1-5; no clear D. The length of the CDR3 is 13 residues. Trimming stripped 4 bases from V and 7 bases from J, with 11 bases between. Germline CDR1 reads MRHNA; CDR2 reads SNTAGT. The CDR3 DNA sequence: TGTGCCAGCAGTGTCACGGCTGGCCAGCCCCAGCATTTT. Amino acids: CASSVTAGQPQHF.

This clone has just one count. Within the sample, other DNA sequences also encode this same CDR3. This chain joins TRBV29-1 and TRBJ2-3; D is unresolved. From germline, CDR1 is SQVTM and CDR2 ANQGSEA. This CDR3 is built from 11 residues. Trimming removed 6 bases at V and 4 bases at J, with 8 bases between. CDR3 amino acids: CSVLGPDTQYF. CDR3 coding DNA: TGCAGCGTCTTAGGCCCAGATACGCAGTATTTT.

The chain links TRBV11-1 to TRBJ2-7; tentative D call: TRBD1 (5 bases). The CDR3 has 12 residues. Germline CDR1 reads SGHAT; CDR2 reads FQDESV (reference sequence). With 5 bases removed from V and 5 bases from J, the gap between germline ends came to 10 bases. The CDR3 DNA follows: TGTGCCAGCAGCCCAGGGTTCCACGAGCAGTACTTC. Its protein is CASSPGFHEQYF.

This chain connects TRBV5-4 to TRBJ1-2; 7 bases line up with TRBD1. Germline CDR1 is SGHNT and CDR2 is YYREEE (reference sequence). The CDR3 extends over 14 amino acids. After removal of 0 bases from V and 8 bases from J, the junction contained 7 bases not matched to a gene. The CDR3: CASSLGTGLEGYTF. The CDR3 DNA reads as TGTGCCAGCAGCTTGGGGACAGGCCTTGAGGGCTACACCTTC.

About this clone: Other DNA sequences in this specimen translate into the identical CDR3. This chain links TRBV27 with TRBJ1-1; D is possibly TRBD1 (5 bases). CDR3 length: 14 residues. V lost 3 bases, J lost 0 bases, and 8 bases lay in between. CDR1 MNHEY and CDR2 SMNVEV come from the germline V gene (reference sequence). CDR3: CASSFGTLNTEAFF. The CDR3 nucleotides are TGTGCCAGCAGTTTCGGGACGTTGAACACTGAAGCTTTCTTT.

The rearrangement joins TRBV13 to TRBJ2-7; TRBD2 agrees at 16 bases. V shed 5 bases, J shed 1 base, and the junction held 8 bases outside the gene matches. The length of the CDR3 is 18 residues. Germline lookup yields CDR1 PRHDT and CDR2 FYEKMQ (reference sequence). The CDR3 loop is CASSIGTSGRARSYEQYF. The CDR3, as DNA: TGTGCCAGCAGCATCGGGACTAGCGGGAGGGCGAGGTCCTACGAGCAGTACTTC.

This clone was observed a single time. The rearrangement joins TRBV27 to TRBJ1-2, with a weak D call TRBD1 (6 bases). The CDR3 length is 17 residues. V was pared by 2 bases and J by 0 bases, with 16 bases between. CDR1 is MNHEY, CDR2 SMNVEV, per germline (reference sequence). CDR3 coding DNA: TGTGCCAGCAGTTTAAAGACAGGCCCATTTACTAACTATGGCTACACCTTC. This sequence encodes CASSLKTGPFTNYGYTF.